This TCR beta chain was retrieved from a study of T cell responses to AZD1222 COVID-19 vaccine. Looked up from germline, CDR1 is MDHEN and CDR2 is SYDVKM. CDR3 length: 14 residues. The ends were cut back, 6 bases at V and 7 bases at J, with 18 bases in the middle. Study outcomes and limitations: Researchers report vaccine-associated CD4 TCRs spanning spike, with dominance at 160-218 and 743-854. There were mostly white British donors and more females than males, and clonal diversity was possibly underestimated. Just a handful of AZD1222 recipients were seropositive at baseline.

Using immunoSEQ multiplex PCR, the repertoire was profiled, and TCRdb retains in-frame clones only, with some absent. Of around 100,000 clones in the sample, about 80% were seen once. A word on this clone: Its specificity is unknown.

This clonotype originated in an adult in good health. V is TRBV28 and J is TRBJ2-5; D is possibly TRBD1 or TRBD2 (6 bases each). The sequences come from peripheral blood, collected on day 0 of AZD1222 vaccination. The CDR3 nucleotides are TGTGCCAGCAGCTTCGGGGGCCGGCGGGCGACCCAGTACTTC. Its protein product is CASSFGGRRATQYF.